This T cell receptor (beta chain) emerged from a study of OX40 agonist ivuxolimab in advanced cancers. The wider study: Ivuxolimab is an agonistic anti-OX40 (CD134) antibody, and patients were treated with it.

Study outcomes and limitations: A proportion of nonresponders additionally exhibited low normalized T-cell clonal expansion. On average, CD8+ T cells had more expanded clones than CD4+.

With respect to this clone: As yet, its antigen is unknown.

It was autoimmune disease history or systemic immunosuppression that excluded patients. This table comes from immunoSEQ multiplex PCR, and its TCRdb copy is limited to in-frame clones, with some not included. The table has just under 85,000 clones, approximately 84% seen once. Per the germline V gene, CDR1 is SGHKS and CDR2 is YYEKEE (reference sequence). This CDR3 comprises 15 residues. V was pared by 3 bases and J by 9 bases, with 7 bases of the junction left unmatched. This chain joins TRBV5-5 and TRBJ1-6, with 9 bases fitting TRBD1. The TCR was taken from an adult with an advanced solid tumor such as melanoma, head and neck, liver or kidney cancer. Sequences were derived from CD4+ or CD8+ T cells sorted from blood, sampled in a trial of the OX40 agonist ivuxolimab. The CDR3 region has the DNA TGTGCCAGCAGCTATTCCGGGACAGGGATTTCACCCCTCCACTTT. Amino acid sequence: CASSYSGTGISPLHF.